The 17 T cell receptor beta chains below were found in one sample sequenced in a study of cytomegalovirus exposure and HLA in healthy donors. Amplification used 60 Vbeta primers and 13 Jbeta primers. Profiled with immunoSEQ multiplex PCR; TCRdb holds only in-frame clones, not every one. Of 160,000 or so clones in the sample, around 85% were seen once. Sequenced input: PBMCs. All receptors derive from a man aged 40-49 years in good health and CMV-seronegative.

As for this clone: Other DNA sequences in this specimen translate into the identical CDR3. The genes are TRBV5-6 and TRBJ1-5; 10 bases agree with TRBD1. The CDR3 contains 14 residues. V was pared by 5 bases and J by 11 bases, with 10 bases of the junction left unmatched. Germline values: CDR1 SGHDT, CDR2 YYEEEE. CDR3 DNA: TGTGCCAGCAGTTTGTGGACAGGGGGTCTGTCCCAGCATTTT. It specifies CASSLWTGGLSQHF.

The chain carries TRBV13 and TRBJ2-7, with TRBD2 as a possible D gene (5 bases). The germline CDR1 and CDR2 sequences are PRHDT and FYEKMQ (reference sequence). The CDR3 spans 12 residues. The V end was cut by 1 base, the J end by 6 bases, with 7 bases between. CDR3 loop: CASSLVGSEQYF. As DNA, the CDR3 is TGTGCCAGCAGCTTAGTGGGGAGCGAGCAGTACTTC. Variable domain in full (rest from reference TRBV13 and TRBJ2-7): AAGVIQSPRHLIKEKRETATLKCYPIPRHDTVYWYQQGPGQDPQFLISFYEKMQSDKGSIPDRFSAQQFSDYHSELNMSSLELGDSALYFCASSLVGSEQYFGPGTRLTVT.

This chain uses TRBV27 with TRBJ2-7; 7 nucleotides align to TRBD1. Per germline, CDR1 MNHEY and CDR2 SMNVEV (reference sequence). This CDR3 is built from 16 residues. Trimming cost V 8 bases and J 2 bases; bases outside gene matches: 15. Here the CDR3 reads CASGPTGTYLTYEQYF. DNA of the CDR3: TGTGCCAGCGGCCCGACAGGGACGTACCTTACCTACGAGCAGTACTTC.

V usage is TRBV5-1 and J usage is TRBJ2-7; maybe TRBD1 (6 bases). Germline-derived CDR1 and CDR2 are SGHRS and YFSETQ. The V end was cut by 7 bases, the J end by 1 base, with 15 bases between. The CDR3 contains 14 residues. CDR3 coding DNA: TGCGCCAGCCCGATGGGGGCGGGTTCCTACGAGCAGTACTTC. Translating it yields CASPMGAGSYEQYF.

This chain joins TRBV6-1 and TRBJ2-1, with 8 nucleotides matching TRBD1. The CDR3 loop spans 13 amino acids. V dropped 6 bases and J dropped 4; count of bases not matched to a gene: 2. Germline lookup yields CDR1 MNHNS and CDR2 SASEGT. The CDR3 sequence: CASSRQGYNEQFF. The CDR3 DNA sequence: TGTGCCAGCAGCCGACAGGGGTACAATGAGCAGTTCTTC.

This sequence joins TRBV4-3 and TRBJ2-6; TRBD1 aligns across 7 bases. Looked up from germline, CDR1 is LGHNA and CDR2 is YSLEER. CDR3 length equals 19 residues. V dropped 2 bases and J dropped 1; count of bases not matched to a gene: 11. CDR3 sequence: CASSQNRDSSLSGANVLTF. The CDR3 bases are TGCGCCAGCAGCCAAAACCGGGACAGCTCTCTTTCTGGGGCCAACGTCCTGACTTTC.

This clone has a handful of counts. This chain connects TRBV6-1 to TRBJ2-1, with D possibly matching TRBD2 (5 bases). Per germline, CDR1 MNHNS and CDR2 SASEGT. This CDR3 spans 15 amino acids. V was pared by 6 bases and J by 5 bases, with 17 bases between. This chain's CDR3 is CASRNGEVGNNEQFF. CDR3 bases: TGTGCCAGCAGAAACGGGGAAGTTGGGAACAATGAGCAGTTCTTC.

The genes are TRBV5-8 and TRBJ2-7; tentatively, D is TRBD1 (8 bases). Trimming took off 3 bases at V and 3 bases at J, with 16 bases between the two ends. The germline gives CDR1 SGHTS, CDR2 YDEGEE. The length of the CDR3 is 15 residues. The CDR3 DNA is TGTGCCAGCAGCTCACAGGGGGGGCTTTACTACGAGCAGTACTTC. Protein product: CASSSQGGLYYEQYF.

Regarding this clone: Other DNA sequences within the sample encode an identical CDR3. This rearrangement joins TRBV6-1 to TRBJ2-2, with 8 bases identical to TRBD1. Germline CDR1 is MNHNS and CDR2 is SASEGT. The length of the CDR3 is 14 residues. V trimming: 6 bases; J trimming: 5 bases; junction bases outside the gene matches: 5. The CDR3 sequence: CASRGTGGTGELFF. Written as DNA, the CDR3 is TGTGCCAGCAGGGGAACAGGGGGGACCGGGGAGCTGTTTTTT.

The CDR3 protein is CASSAGRPYEQYF. For the CDR3, the DNA is TGTGCCAGCAGCGCGGGACGGCCCTACGAGCAGTACTTC. The chain uses TRBV7-9 and TRBJ2-7; a weak D match, TRBD2 (6 bases). CDR1 and CDR2 (germline): SEHNR, FQNEAQ (reference sequence). The CDR3 extends over 13 amino acids. V shed 5 bases and J shed 2 bases, with 10 bases lying between them.

The chain combines TRBV6-5 with TRBJ1-5; 7 bases fit TRBD1. Germline lookup yields CDR1 MNHEY and CDR2 SVGAGI. This CDR3 has 15 residues. V gave up 6 bases and J gave up 5 bases; unmatched junction bases: 10. CDR3 in amino acids: CASRETGISYQPQHF. In DNA form, the CDR3 reads TGTGCCAGCAGGGAGACAGGGATAAGCTATCAGCCCCAGCATTTT.

The CDR3 coding sequence is TGTGCCAGCAGCTTATCTACCCAGGGAGATACGCAGTATTTT. Its translation is CASSLSTQGDTQYF. This rearrangement joins TRBV7-9 to TRBJ2-3, with TRBD1 as a possible D gene (5 bases). The V end lost 2 bases, the J end lost 5 bases, and 11 bases lay between the germline ends. This CDR3 region has 14 residues. The germline V gene encodes CDR1 SEHNR and CDR2 FQNEAQ (reference sequence).

This chain links TRBV7-9 with TRBJ1-3; D is perhaps TRBD1 (6 bases). Per the germline V gene, CDR1 is SEHNR and CDR2 is FQNEAQ (reference sequence). This CDR3 is built from 17 residues. V lost 3 bases and J lost 0, with 15 bases in between. The CDR3 protein is CASSFFPGHLSGNTIYF. DNA for the CDR3: TGTGCCAGCAGCTTTTTCCCGGGACACCTCTCTGGAAACACCATATATTTT.

The chain links TRBV30 to TRBJ1-1; D gene unclear. V dropped 8 bases and J dropped 2 bases, with 15 bases sitting between them. CDR3 length equals 13 residues. Looked up from germline, CDR1 is GTSNPN and CDR2 is SVGIG (reference sequence). CDR3 DNA: TGTGCCGGAGCATCCTACCCAAACACTGAAGCTTTCTTT. Protein sequence: CAGASYPNTEAFF.

The V and J genes are TRBV10-3 and TRBJ1-5; 11 nucleotides line up with TRBD1. The CDR3 is 15 residues long. The germline gives CDR1 ENHRY, CDR2 SYGVKD. After removal of 4 bases from V and 2 bases from J, the junction contained 1 base not matched to a gene. CDR3 residues: CAISVGQGGNQPQHF. CDR3 sequence (DNA): TGTGCCATCAGTGTGGGACAGGGGGGCAATCAGCCCCAGCATTTT.

The chain combines TRBV7-6 with TRBJ1-4, with D unresolved. V was clipped by 1 base and J by 5 bases, with 8 bases between them. Germline-derived CDR1 and CDR2 are SGHVS and FNYEAQ. The CDR3 is 14 residues long. The CDR3, as DNA: TGTGCCAGCAGCTTAGATGGCGGGAATGAAAAACTGTTTTTT. Protein product: CASSLDGGNEKLFF.

The rearrangement joins TRBV7-2 to TRBJ1-2, with D perhaps matching TRBD1 (5 bases). From germline, CDR1 is SGHTA and CDR2 FQGNSA. V lost 5 bases, J lost 8 bases, and 21 bases lay in between. This CDR3 region has 15 residues. This CDR3 is CASSPRSGGSGGYTF. CDR3 in DNA: TGTGCCAGCAGCCCCCGTTCGGGGGGGTCGGGAGGCTACACCTTC.